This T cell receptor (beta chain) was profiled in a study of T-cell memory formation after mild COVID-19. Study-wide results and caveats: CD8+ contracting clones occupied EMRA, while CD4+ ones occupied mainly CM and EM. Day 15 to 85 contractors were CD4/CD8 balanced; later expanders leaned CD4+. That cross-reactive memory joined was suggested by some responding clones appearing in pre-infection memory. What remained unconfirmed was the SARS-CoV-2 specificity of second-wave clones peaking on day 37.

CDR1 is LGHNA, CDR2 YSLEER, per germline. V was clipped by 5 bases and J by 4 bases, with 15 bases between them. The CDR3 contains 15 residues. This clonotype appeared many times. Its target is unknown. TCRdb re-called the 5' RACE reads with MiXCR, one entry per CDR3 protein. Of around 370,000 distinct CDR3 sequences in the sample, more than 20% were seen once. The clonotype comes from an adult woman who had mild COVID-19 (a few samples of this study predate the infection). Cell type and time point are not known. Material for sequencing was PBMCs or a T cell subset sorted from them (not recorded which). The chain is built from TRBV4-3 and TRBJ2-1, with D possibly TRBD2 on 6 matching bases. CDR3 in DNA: TGCGCCAGCAGCGCACCGGGACTCTCATACAATGAGCAGTTCTTC. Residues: CASSAPGLSYNEQFF.